This TCR beta chain was retrieved from a study of shared clonotypes between healthy human individuals (dated by TCRdb to 2018 to 2020). In terms of the full investigation: A couple of women and a few men aged 18 to 49 years were included in the cohort. For each donor, CD4 naive and CD4 memory were each given three plates, CD8 naive was given two plates, and CD8 memory was given one plate. The study deeply sequenced blood TCR repertoires of roughly five healthy adults to estimate repertoire size and the extent of clonotype sharing between individuals. To increase sequencing depth and limit assay-specific biases, TCR repertoire library preparation and sequencing were carried out by different laboratories using diverse techniques. Per donor, leukapheresis produced somewhere between about 0.8 and 9.5 billion PBMCs.

Using the deep immunoSEQ assay, multiplex PCR amplified TCR CDR3 regions from genomic DNA. Extracted genomic DNA from each cell subset was distributed evenly across all wells of several immunoSEQ 96-well plates, and each plate was treated as a replicate. For sorted subsets, roughly 200 ng of genomic DNA, equivalent to 25,000 to 30,000 T cell genomes, went into each replicate PCR. The purified libraries were quantified using a Qubit 3.0 fluorometer, sized with a Bioanalyzer 2100, and then quantified again using the KAPA Library Quantification kit. Every immunoSEQ 96-well plate was sequenced on a dedicated single-read 150-cycle Illumina NextSeq 550 flow cell. In the original analysis: Because the immunoSEQ output held only junctional sequences and lacked quality scores, the filtering could not match the filtering applied to full-length reads. To assign V/J genes and CDR3, sequences were annotated using PyIR, a Python wrapper for IgBLAST v1.9, with IMGT germline references. Reads were removed for weak V/J assignments (E-value above 1e-6), missing CDR3, stop codons, out-of-frame junctions, or ambiguous translated residues. V3J clonotypes were defined as sequences sharing the same inferred V gene, J gene, and CDR3 amino acid sequence. To compute the percentage overlap between repertoires, the number of shared unique clonotypes was divided by the size of the smaller repertoire. Richness of each repertoire was evaluated using RTK rarefaction, the Chao1 estimator, and Recon v2.1 estimates of unobserved clonotypes. OLGA was used to compute generation probabilities for all TCRbeta clonotypes that the gDNA method yielded from a handful of donors. TCRdb mirrors the immuneACCESS table, restricted to in-frame sequences. Some clones are absent from its copies; in checked studies, under half trace to an unresolved V gene, and the reason for the others is unknown. That table supplies the V and J calls and clone size; D and trimming were determined from the DNA. Within this sample are some 200,000 clones, with about 66% of them counted one time only. About 10% of the sample is taken by the ten largest.

Inclusive of the bounding cysteine and phenylalanine, the CDR3 is 14 residues long. Only the CDR3 part of the read is kept: 42 bases, read in frame from the first base. Germline trimming: 7 bases from V, 9 bases from J; junction bases outside gene matches: 12. CDR1 and CDR2 are drawn from the germline V gene: SQVTM, ANQGSEA. The research as a whole found: Compared with non-shared clonotypes, the clonotypes found in all four sorted-subset donors had higher generation probabilities. Only blood was sampled, and tissue TCR repertoires likely differ from those in blood. Estimated clonotype richness was generally larger for naive than for memory subsets. Incomplete sequencing was indicated by rarefaction of sorted-subset datasets, despite the large sequencing depth. Pairwise subsampling indicated that sequencing depth was expected to affect the degree of clonotype sharing among donors. Across a handful of donors, approximately 4.6% of naive CD4, 3.5% of naive CD8, approximately 2.5% of memory CD4, and approximately 0.42% of memory CD8 clonotypes were shared. Because the study included only a small number of donors, the genetic and exposure-history diversity represented was limited.

Healthy HIV-negative adults with no recently reported acute infections or vaccinations were included as donors. All donors were Caucasian adults living in Nashville, Tennessee, USA. Magnetic negative selection was used to enrich CD4+ T cells, after which naive cells were positively selected on CD45RA and the negative fraction became the memory subset. Blood was obtained by leukapheresis, after which PBMCs were separated by Ficoll-Histopaque density gradient centrifugation and cryopreserved in liquid nitrogen vapor phase. Purity and quantity of every magnetically sorted T cell population were checked by analytical flow cytometry. From each sorted fraction, genomic DNA was isolated and quantified by UV absorbance on a Nanodrop 2000c. Points on this clone: Which antigen it targets is not known. No base quality information exists; no much larger clone differs at one position.

The chain uses TRBV29-1 and TRBJ2-1; TRBD2 fits 10 bases in the junction. The sequence derives from a man younger than 40 in good health. Sequenced material: memory CD4+ T cells sorted from blood. The sample's cell subset or site label, decoded: CD45RA-negative fraction. The CDR3 is CSAVASGSTSEQFF. The nucleotides read TGCAGCGCGGTGGCTAGCGGGAGTACCAGTGAGCAGTTCTTC.